Listed below are T cell receptor beta chains from one sample, sequenced in a study of cytomegalovirus exposure and HLA in healthy donors. TCRdb's table, derived via immunoSEQ multiplex PCR, lists solely in-frame clones and lacks some. The sample has more than 85,000 clones, approximately 89% seen once. The specimen was PBMCs. The receptors originated from a woman aged 18-30 years in good health and CMV-seronegative. Both conserved end residues are part of each CDR3. The order of the fields is D gene, V gene, CDR3 length, clone size, J gene, CDR3 DNA, CDR3 protein. D genes are given only for firm matches. Some rows have no size entry. The others give once, few or many, or a class for an expanded clone.

D gene: TRBD1; V gene: TRBV5-1; CDR3 length: 16; clone size: .; J gene: TRBJ1-2; CDR3 DNA: TGCGCCAGCAGCTCATCCGACAGGGGAGCCGCCTATGGCTACACCTTC; CDR3 protein: CASSSSDRGAAYGYTF
D gene: .; V gene: TRBV28; CDR3 length: 15; clone size: .; J gene: TRBJ1-6; CDR3 DNA: TGTGCCAGCAGTCCCCTCGCAGGGACAAATTCACCCCTCCACTTT; CDR3 protein: CASSPLAGTNSPLHF
D gene: .; V gene: TRBV27; CDR3 length: 14; clone size: .; J gene: TRBJ1-1; CDR3 DNA: TGTGCCAGCAACCAGCGCGGAATCAACACTGAAGCTTTCTTT; CDR3 protein: CASNQRGINTEAFF
D gene: .; V gene: TRBV7-3; CDR3 length: 15; clone size: .; J gene: TRBJ2-1; CDR3 DNA: TGTGCCAGCAGCCCTAGTGGGGGGGCCGTCAATGAGCAGTTCTTC; CDR3 protein: CASSPSGGAVNEQFF
D gene: TRBD2; V gene: TRBV19; CDR3 length: 17; clone size: once; J gene: TRBJ2-2; CDR3 DNA: TGTGCCAGTAGTATAGTACTAGCGGTCACGAACACCGGGGAGCTGTTTTTT; CDR3 protein: CASSIVLAVTNTGELFF
D gene: .; V gene: TRBV9; CDR3 length: 13; clone size: .; J gene: TRBJ1-1; CDR3 DNA: TGTGCCAGCAGCGTAGACAGGGTAACTGAAGCTTTCTTT; CDR3 protein: CASSVDRVTEAFF
D gene: .; V gene: TRBV30; CDR3 length: 13; clone size: .; J gene: TRBJ2-5; CDR3 DNA: TGTGCCTGGAGTGTAGGGGGTCAGGAGACCCAGTACTTC; CDR3 protein: CAWSVGGQETQYF
D gene: TRBD1; V gene: TRBV18; CDR3 length: 17; clone size: .; J gene: TRBJ1-5; CDR3 DNA: TGTGCCAGCTCACTGGGACAGGGGGCTTTGGGCAATCAGCCCCAGCATTTT; CDR3 protein: CASSLGQGALGNQPQHF
D gene: .; V gene: TRBV5-1; CDR3 length: 14; clone size: once; J gene: TRBJ1-5; CDR3 DNA: TGCGCCAGCAGCTTGGATGGTGGCCGAGGGCCCCAGCATTTT; CDR3 protein: CASSLDGGRGPQHF
D gene: .; V gene: TRBV4-3; CDR3 length: 16; clone size: .; J gene: TRBJ1-3; CDR3 DNA: TGCGCCAGCAGCCAAGATATGGGACTCTCTGGAAACACCATATATTTT; CDR3 protein: CASSQDMGLSGNTIYF